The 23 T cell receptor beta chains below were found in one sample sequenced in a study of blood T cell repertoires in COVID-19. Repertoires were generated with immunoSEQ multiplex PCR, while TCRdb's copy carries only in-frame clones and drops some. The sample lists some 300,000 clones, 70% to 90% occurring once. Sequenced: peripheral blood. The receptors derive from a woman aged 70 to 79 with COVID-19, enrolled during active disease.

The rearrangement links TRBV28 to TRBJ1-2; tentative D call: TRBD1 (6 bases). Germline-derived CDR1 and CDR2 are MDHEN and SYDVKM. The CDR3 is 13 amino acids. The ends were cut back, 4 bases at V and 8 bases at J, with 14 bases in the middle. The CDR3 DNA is TGTGCCAGCAGTTCATCCAGGGGAATGGGCTACACCTTC. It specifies CASSSSRGMGYTF.

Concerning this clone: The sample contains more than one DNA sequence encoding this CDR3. The DNA for the CDR3 is TGTGCCAGCAGCCATGGACAGGGTAACTATGGCTACACCTTC. This encodes CASSHGQGNYGYTF. The V call is TRBV3-1 (or the pseudogene TRBV3-2), the J call TRBJ1-2; TRBD1 matches at 8 bases. From germline, CDR1 is LGHDT and CDR2 YNNKEL (reference sequence). With 3 bases clipped from V and 1 base from J, the junction kept 1 base outside the gene matches. The CDR3 spans 14 residues.

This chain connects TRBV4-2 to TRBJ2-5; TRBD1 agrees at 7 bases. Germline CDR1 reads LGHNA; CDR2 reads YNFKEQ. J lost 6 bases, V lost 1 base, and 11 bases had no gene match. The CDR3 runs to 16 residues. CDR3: CASSQALGGERKTQYF. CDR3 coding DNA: TGTGCCAGCAGCCAAGCCCTAGGGGGCGAAAGGAAGACCCAGTACTTC.

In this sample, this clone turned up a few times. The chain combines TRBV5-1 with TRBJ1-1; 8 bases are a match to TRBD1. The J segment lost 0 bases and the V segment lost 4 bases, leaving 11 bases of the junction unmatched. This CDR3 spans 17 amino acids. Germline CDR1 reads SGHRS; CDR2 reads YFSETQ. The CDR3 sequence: CASSPGTGGFMNTEAFF. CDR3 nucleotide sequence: TGCGCCAGCAGCCCCGGGACAGGAGGTTTCATGAACACTGAAGCTTTCTTT.

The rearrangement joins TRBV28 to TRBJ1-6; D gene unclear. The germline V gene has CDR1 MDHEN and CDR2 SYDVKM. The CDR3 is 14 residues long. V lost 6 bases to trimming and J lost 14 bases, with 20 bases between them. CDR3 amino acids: CASRSPGQREALHF. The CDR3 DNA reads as TGTGCCAGCAGGTCCCCTGGCCAACGTGAAGCCCTCCACTTT.

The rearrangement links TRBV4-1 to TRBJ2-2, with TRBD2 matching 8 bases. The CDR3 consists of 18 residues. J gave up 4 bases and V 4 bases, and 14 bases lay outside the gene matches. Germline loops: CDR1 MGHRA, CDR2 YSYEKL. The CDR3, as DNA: TGCGCCAGCAGCCCGTTTTTTGGGCGGGGGGCCCTCACCGGGGAGCTGTTTTTT. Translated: CASSPFFGRGALTGELFF.

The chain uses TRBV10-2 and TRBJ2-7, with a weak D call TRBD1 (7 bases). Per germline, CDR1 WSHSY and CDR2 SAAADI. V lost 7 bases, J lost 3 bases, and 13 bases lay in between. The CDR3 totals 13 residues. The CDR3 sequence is CASNPGGNYEQYF. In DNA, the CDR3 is TGCGCCAGCAACCCAGGGGGGAACTACGAGCAGTACTTC.

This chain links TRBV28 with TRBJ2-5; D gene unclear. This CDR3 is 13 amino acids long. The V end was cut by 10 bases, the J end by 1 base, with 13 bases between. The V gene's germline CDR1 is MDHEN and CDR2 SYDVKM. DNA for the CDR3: TGTGCCACCCTTCTATCGGGCCAAGAGACCCAGTACTTC. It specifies CATLLSGQETQYF.

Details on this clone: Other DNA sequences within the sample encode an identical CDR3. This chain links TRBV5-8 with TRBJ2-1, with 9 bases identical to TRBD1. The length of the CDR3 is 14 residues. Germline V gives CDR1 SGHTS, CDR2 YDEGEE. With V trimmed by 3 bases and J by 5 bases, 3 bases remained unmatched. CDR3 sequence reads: CASSSGTGNNEQFF. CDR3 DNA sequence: TGTGCCAGCAGCTCCGGGACAGGGAACAATGAGCAGTTCTTC.

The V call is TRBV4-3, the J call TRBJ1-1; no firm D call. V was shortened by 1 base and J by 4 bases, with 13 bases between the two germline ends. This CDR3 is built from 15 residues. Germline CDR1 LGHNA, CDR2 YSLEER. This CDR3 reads CASSQGELGGTEAFF. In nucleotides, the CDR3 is TGCGCCAGCAGCCAAGGTGAGCTCGGTGGCACTGAAGCTTTCTTT.

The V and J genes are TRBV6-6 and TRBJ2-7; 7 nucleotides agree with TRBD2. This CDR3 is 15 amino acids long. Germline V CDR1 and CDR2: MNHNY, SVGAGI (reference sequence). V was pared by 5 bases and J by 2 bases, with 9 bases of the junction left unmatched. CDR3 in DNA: TGTGCCAGCAGTCCCCGGGGAGGGCTCACCTACGAGCAGTACTTC. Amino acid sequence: CASSPRGGLTYEQYF.

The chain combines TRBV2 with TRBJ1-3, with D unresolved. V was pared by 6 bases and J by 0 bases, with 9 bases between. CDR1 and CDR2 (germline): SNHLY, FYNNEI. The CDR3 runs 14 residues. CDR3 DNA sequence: TGTGCCAGCAGGTATACAGTCTCTGGAAACACCATATATTTT. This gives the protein CASRYTVSGNTIYF.

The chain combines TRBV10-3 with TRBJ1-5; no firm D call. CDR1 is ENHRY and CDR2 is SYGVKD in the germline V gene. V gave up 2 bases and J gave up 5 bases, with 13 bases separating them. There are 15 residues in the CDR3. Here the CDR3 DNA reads TGTGCCATCAGTGAGACCCGGGGATCCTATCAGCCCCAGCATTTT. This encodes CAISETRGSYQPQHF.

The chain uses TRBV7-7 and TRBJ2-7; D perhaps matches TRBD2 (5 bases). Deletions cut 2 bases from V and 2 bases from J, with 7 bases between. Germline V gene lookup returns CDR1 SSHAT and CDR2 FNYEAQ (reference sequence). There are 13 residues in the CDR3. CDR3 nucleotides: TGTGCCAGCAGCTTATGGAGGACCTACGAGCAGTACTTC. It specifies CASSLWRTYEQYF.

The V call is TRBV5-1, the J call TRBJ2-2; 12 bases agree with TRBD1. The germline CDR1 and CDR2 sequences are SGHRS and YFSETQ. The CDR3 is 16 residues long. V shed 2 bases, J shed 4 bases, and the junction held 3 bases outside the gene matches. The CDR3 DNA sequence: TGCGCCAGCAGCTTTGGGACAGGGGGCGCCACCGGGGAGCTGTTTTTT. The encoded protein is CASSFGTGGATGELFF.

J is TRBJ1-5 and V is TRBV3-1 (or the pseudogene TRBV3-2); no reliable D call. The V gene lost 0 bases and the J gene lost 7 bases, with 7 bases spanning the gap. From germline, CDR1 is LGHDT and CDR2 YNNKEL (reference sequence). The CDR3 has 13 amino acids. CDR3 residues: CASSQDIQQPQHF. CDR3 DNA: TGTGCCAGCAGCCAAGACATACAGCAGCCCCAGCATTTT.

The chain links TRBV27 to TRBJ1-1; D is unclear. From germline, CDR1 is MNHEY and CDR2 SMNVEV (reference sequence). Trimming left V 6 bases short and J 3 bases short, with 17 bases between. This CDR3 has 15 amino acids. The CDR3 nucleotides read TGTGCCAGCAGCCAAGACTCTCGGGGTCACACTGAAGCTTTCTTT. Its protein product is CASSQDSRGHTEAFF.

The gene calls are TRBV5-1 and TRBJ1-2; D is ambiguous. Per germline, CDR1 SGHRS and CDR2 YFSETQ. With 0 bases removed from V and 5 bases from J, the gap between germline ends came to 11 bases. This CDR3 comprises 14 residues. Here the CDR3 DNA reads TGCGCCAGCAGCTTGGGTTTGTCCCTGTATGGCTACACCTTC. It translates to CASSLGLSLYGYTF.

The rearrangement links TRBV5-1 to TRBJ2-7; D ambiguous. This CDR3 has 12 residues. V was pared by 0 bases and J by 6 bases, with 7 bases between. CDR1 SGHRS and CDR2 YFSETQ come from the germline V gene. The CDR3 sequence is CASSLAGAEQYF. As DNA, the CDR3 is TGCGCCAGCAGCTTGGCTGGAGCCGAGCAGTACTTC.

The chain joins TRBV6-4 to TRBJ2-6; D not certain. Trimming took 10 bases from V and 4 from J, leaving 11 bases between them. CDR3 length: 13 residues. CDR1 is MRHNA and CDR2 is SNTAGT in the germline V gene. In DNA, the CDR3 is TGTGCCACCCGTCCCTCGGGGGCCAACGTCCTGACTTTC. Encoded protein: CATRPSGANVLTF.

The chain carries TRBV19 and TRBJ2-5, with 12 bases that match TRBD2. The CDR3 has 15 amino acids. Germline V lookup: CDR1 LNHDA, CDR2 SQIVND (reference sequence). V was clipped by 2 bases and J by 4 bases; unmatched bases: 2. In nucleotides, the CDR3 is TGTGCCAGTAGTATAACTAGCGGGGGGCCAGAGACCCAGTACTTC. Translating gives CASSITSGGPETQYF.

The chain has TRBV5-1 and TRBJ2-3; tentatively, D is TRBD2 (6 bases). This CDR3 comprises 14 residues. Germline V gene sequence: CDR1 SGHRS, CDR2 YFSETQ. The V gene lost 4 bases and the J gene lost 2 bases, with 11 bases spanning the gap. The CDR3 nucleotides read TGCGCCAGCAGCGAGGGACTGACCACAGATACGCAGTATTTT. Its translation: CASSEGLTTDTQYF. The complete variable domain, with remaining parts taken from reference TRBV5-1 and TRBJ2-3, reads KAGVTQTPRYLIKTRGQQVTLSCSPISGHRSVSWYQQTPGQGLQFLFEYFSETQRNKGNFPGRFSGRQFSNSRSEMNVSTLELGDSALYLCASSEGLTTDTQYFGPGTRLTVL.

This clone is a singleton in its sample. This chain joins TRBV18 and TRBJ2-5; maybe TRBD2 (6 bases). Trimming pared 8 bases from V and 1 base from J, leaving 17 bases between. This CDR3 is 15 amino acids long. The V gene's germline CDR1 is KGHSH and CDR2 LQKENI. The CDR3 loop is CASLPRVGGQETQYF. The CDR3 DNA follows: TGTGCCAGCCTCCCCCGGGTCGGGGGCCAAGAGACCCAGTACTTC.